One sample yielded the 14 T cell receptor beta chains listed below, sequenced in a study of cytomegalovirus exposure and HLA in healthy donors. The PCR made use of 60 Vbeta and 13 Jbeta primers. Only in-frame clones appear in the TCRdb table, and some are missing; sequencing was by immunoSEQ multiplex PCR. The table records around 140,000 clones, around 9% of them present only once. Sequenced material: PBMCs. The origin of the receptors is a middle-aged woman in good health and CMV-seropositive.

The V call is TRBV29-1, the J call TRBJ1-2; possibly TRBD1 for D (5 bases). Germline CDR1 reads SQVTM; CDR2 reads ANQGSEA. V dropped 3 bases and J dropped 2 bases, with 13 bases sitting between them. The CDR3 is made up of 14 amino acids. The CDR3 reads CSVEGHLLNYGYTF. CDR3 nucleotide sequence: TGCAGCGTTGAGGGGCATCTACTCAACTATGGCTACACCTTC. Together with reference TRBV29-1 and TRBJ1-2, the CDR3 gives the full variable domain: SAVISQKPSRDICQRGTSLTIQCQVDSQVTMMFWYRQQPGQSLTLIATANQGSEATYESGFVIDKFPISRPNLTFSTLTVSNMSPEDSSIYLCSVEGHLLNYGYTFGSGTRLTVV.

J is TRBJ1-4 and V is TRBV14, with 8 bases fitting TRBD1. This CDR3 has 20 amino acids. V lost 1 base and J lost 0; bases outside the gene matches: 13. The germline V gene encodes CDR1 SGHDN and CDR2 FVKESK. The CDR3 region has the DNA TGTGCCAGCAGCCAAGCCCTACATTGGACAGGGAAGGCAACTAATGAAAAACTGTTTTTT. Residues: CASSQALHWTGKATNEKLFF.

This clone turned up a few times. The CDR3 nucleotides read TGCGCCAGCAGCTTTTTCGGGACAGGGGGCGTAAGAAATGAAAAACTGTTTTTT. Encoded protein: CASSFFGTGGVRNEKLFF. The V call is TRBV5-1, the J call TRBJ1-4, with TRBD1 matching 12 bases. Trimming took 2 bases from V and 5 from J; bases not matched to a gene: 10. This CDR3 spans 18 amino acids. Germline V gives CDR1 SGHRS, CDR2 YFSETQ. The entire variable domain, with the rest obtained from reference TRBV5-1 and TRBJ1-4, is as follows: KAGVTQTPRYLIKTRGQQVTLSCSPISGHRSVSWYQQTPGQGLQFLFEYFSETQRNKGNFPGRFSGRQFSNSRSEMNVSTLELGDSALYLCASSFFGTGGVRNEKLFFGSGTQLSVL.

This clone was found a few times. The chain employs TRBV18 and TRBJ2-7; perhaps TRBD2 as D (5 bases). In germline, CDR1 is KGHSH, CDR2 LQKENI. The V gene lost 4 bases and the J gene lost 0 bases, with 13 bases spanning the gap. The CDR3 is made up of 15 amino acids. The CDR3 DNA is TGTGCCAGCTCACTACATCCGGGGAGCTCCTACGAGCAGTACTTC. As protein: CASSLHPGSSYEQYF.

This clone has more than one count but fewer than ten. One end of the junction fails to match germline, which may point to a read error. The chain couples TRBV11-2 to TRBJ2-5; 10 nucleotides match TRBD1. CDR3 length: 16 amino acids. Germline CDR1 SGHAT, CDR2 FQNNGV. CDR3 DNA sequence: TGTGACAGCAGCCCGACAGGGGGCTTTAGGCAAGAGACCAAGTACTTC. Translating it yields CDSSPTGGFRQETKYF.

The J gene is TRBJ1-1, the V gene TRBV7-6; the match to TRBD1 covers 7 bases. Germline V gives CDR1 SGHVS, CDR2 FNYEAQ. After removal of 3 bases from V and 8 bases from J, the junction contained 3 bases not matched to a gene. The CDR3 loop spans 12 amino acids. The CDR3, as DNA: TGTGCCAGCAGCTTTGTGGGACAGGAAGCTTTCTTT. Its translation: CASSFVGQEAFF. Full variable domain (outside the CDR3, taken from reference TRBV7-6 and TRBJ1-1): GAGVSQSPRYKVTKRGQDVALRCDPISGHVSLYWYRQALGQGPEFLTYFNYEAQQDKSGLPNDRFSAERPEGSISTLTIQRTEQRDSAMYRCASSFVGQEAFFGQGTRLTVV.

The chain couples TRBV12-5 to TRBJ1-2; D ambiguous. The germline V gene encodes CDR1 LGHNT and CDR2 FRNRAP. The CDR3 runs 14 residues. V dropped 7 bases and J dropped 4 bases, with 16 bases sitting between them. The chain's CDR3 is CASASLDSLYGYTF. The CDR3 DNA sequence: TGTGCTAGTGCCTCCCTTGACTCTCTCTATGGCTACACCTTC.

This clone was counted between two and nine times. This chain links TRBV29-1 with TRBJ2-3; 9 bases map to TRBD1. Germline V gene sequence: CDR1 SQVTM, CDR2 ANQGSEA. CDR3 size: 13 residues. V trimming: 7 bases; J trimming: 6 bases; junction bases outside the gene matches: 8. CDR3 region: CSAGDRAEDTQYF. CDR3 nucleotides: TGCAGCGCCGGGGACAGGGCGGAGGATACGCAGTATTTT.

This clone has just a few counts. This rearrangement joins TRBV7-9 to TRBJ1-5; D remains ambiguous. Trimming removed 10 bases from V and 6 bases from J, with 7 bases in between. The length of the CDR3 is 10 residues. CDR1 SEHNR and CDR2 FQNEAQ come from the germline V gene (reference sequence). The CDR3 DNA is TGTGCCACTGGGAGTCAGCCCCAGCATTTT. As protein: CATGSQPQHF.

The V call is TRBV5-5, the J call TRBJ1-1; 8 bases line up with TRBD1. V lost 1 base to trimming and J lost 5 bases; unmatched junction nucleotides: 7. CDR1 SGHKS and CDR2 YYEKEE come from the germline V gene (reference sequence). This CDR3 region has 15 residues. This CDR3 reads CASSLTGQGWTEAFF. DNA of the CDR3: TGTGCCAGCAGCTTGACTGGACAGGGTTGGACTGAAGCTTTCTTT.

The V and J genes are TRBV19 and TRBJ2-5; 8 bases line up with TRBD2. This CDR3 region has 15 residues. CDR1 and CDR2 from the germline V gene are LNHDA and SQIVND (reference sequence). Trimming at V came to 5 bases and at J to 3 bases, leaving 8 bases not matched to a gene. CDR3 loop: CASSPRGGPEETQYF. DNA of the CDR3: TGTGCCAGTAGTCCTCGGGGGGGGCCTGAAGAGACCCAGTACTTC.

The chain recombines TRBV7-9 with TRBJ2-7; unclear D gene. The CDR3 spans 12 residues. V lost 5 bases and J lost 3, with 8 bases in between. The germline V gene has CDR1 SEHNR and CDR2 FQNEAQ (reference sequence). CDR3 coding DNA: TGTGCCAGCAGCCCCGGCGGCTACGAGCAGTACTTC. Its translation: CASSPGGYEQYF.

This sequence joins TRBV7-2 and TRBJ2-5; weak D call: TRBD1 (6 bases). Per the germline V gene, CDR1 is SGHTA and CDR2 is FQGNSA. V lost 3 bases to trimming and J lost 2 bases, with 13 bases between them. This CDR3 contains 15 residues. The CDR3 sequence is CASSFGSTGQETQYF. As DNA, the CDR3 is TGTGCCAGCAGCTTCGGGTCGACAGGACAAGAGACCCAGTACTTC.

This clone was recorded a few times. V usage is TRBV6-5 and J usage is TRBJ1-5; D is ambiguous. The CDR3 extends over 16 amino acids. Germline lookup yields CDR1 MNHEY and CDR2 SVGAGI. Trimming shortened V by 2 bases and J by 6 bases, and 17 bases separated the two germline ends. The CDR3 loop is CASSYTGPAAGQPQHF. CDR3 sequence (DNA): TGTGCCAGCAGTTACACCGGCCCCGCGGCCGGTCAGCCCCAGCATTTT.